This T cell receptor (beta chain) was captured in a study of cytomegalovirus exposure and HLA in healthy donors. Study background: The early release's HLA-typed donors yielded approximately 85 million unique TCRs. The study, taken as a whole, reports: Researchers catalogued roughly 170 TCR beta chains as cytomegalovirus-associated.

On this clone itself: Its antigen is unidentified.

The PCR had 60 Vbeta and 13 Jbeta primers. The method was immunoSEQ multiplex PCR; TCRdb's version includes in-frame clones alone and lacks a portion of them. This sample has around 140,000 clones; around three quarters occur once, and the top ten carry 2.1%. Germline-derived CDR1 and CDR2 are SNHLY and FYNNEI. The CDR3 length is 14 residues. The ends were cut back, 2 bases at V and 6 bases at J, with 13 bases in the middle. Specimen: PBMCs. This clonotype was obtained from a woman aged 55-70 years in good health and CMV-seropositive. The chain is built from TRBV2 and TRBJ1-1; D is undetermined. The chain's CDR3 is CASSESTRMAEAFF. The CDR3 DNA follows: TGTGCCAGCAGTGAATCCACAAGAATGGCTGAAGCTTTCTTT.